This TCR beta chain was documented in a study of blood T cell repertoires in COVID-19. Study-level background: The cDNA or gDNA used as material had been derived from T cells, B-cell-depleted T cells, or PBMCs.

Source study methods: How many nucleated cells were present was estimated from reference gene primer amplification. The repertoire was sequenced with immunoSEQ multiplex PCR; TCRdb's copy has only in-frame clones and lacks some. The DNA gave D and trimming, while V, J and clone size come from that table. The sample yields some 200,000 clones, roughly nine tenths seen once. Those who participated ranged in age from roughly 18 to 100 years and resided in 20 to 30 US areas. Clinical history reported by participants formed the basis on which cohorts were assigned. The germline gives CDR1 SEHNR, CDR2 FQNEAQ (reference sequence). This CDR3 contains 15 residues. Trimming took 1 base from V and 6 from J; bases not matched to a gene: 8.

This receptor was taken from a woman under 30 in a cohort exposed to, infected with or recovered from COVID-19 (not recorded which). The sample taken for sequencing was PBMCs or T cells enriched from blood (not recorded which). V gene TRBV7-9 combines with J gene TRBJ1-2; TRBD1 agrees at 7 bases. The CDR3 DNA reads TGTGCCAGCAGCTTAGACCCCCCCGGGACAGATGGCTACACCTTC. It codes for CASSLDPPGTDGYTF.